This TCR beta chain was retrieved from a study of blood T cell repertoires in COVID-19. The CDR3 extends over 13 amino acids. Germline CDR1 reads SNHLY; CDR2 reads FYNNEI. Trimming took off 8 bases at V and 7 bases at J, with 14 bases between the two ends. Generated by immunoSEQ multiplex PCR, the TCRdb table keeps only in-frame clones and is missing some. The sample records over 150,000 clones, less than 95% being singletons. The sequenced sample consisted of peripheral blood. This sequence joins TRBV2 and TRBJ2-2; D ambiguous. This clonotype was sampled from a man aged 25-40 years with COVID-19, enrolled during active disease. CDR3 in DNA: TGTGCCAGCGTCTCTAGGATTGGCGGGGAGCTGTTTTTT. Translating gives CASVSRIGGELFF.